Sequencing of this TCR beta chain was carried out in a study of T-cell reconstitution after alpha-beta-depleted transplantation in children. The TCRbeta library incorporated unique molecular identifiers. TCRdb re-called the PCR reads through MiXCR, storing one row per CDR3 protein. The sample records some 550,000 distinct CDR3 sequences, around 18% being singletons. The V segment lost 2 bases and the J segment 6 bases; nucleotides outside the gene matches: 7. The V gene's germline CDR1 is WSHSY and CDR2 SAAADI. The CDR3 covers 15 residues. This chain joins TRBV10-2 and TRBJ2-7; 10 bases are a match to TRBD2. The sequence was obtained from a human donor who donated a stem cell graft to a child with acute lymphoblastic leukemia. The sample in question was PBMCs from the stem cell graft donor, obtained from the stem cell graft. In DNA form, the CDR3 reads TGCGCCAGCAGTGAGGAAATAGCGGGAGGTGGCGAGCAGTACTTC. Translated, it gives CASSEEIAGGGEQYF.